This T cell receptor (beta chain) was sequenced in a study of OX40 agonist ivuxolimab in advanced cancers. As for the study in general: It was permissible to have had prior anti-PD-1, anti-PD-L1 or anti-CTLA-4 therapy, and 40% had some.

The CDR3 is 15 residues long. Germline CDR1 reads LNHDA; CDR2 reads SQIVND (reference sequence). The ends were cut back, 5 bases at V and 6 bases at J, with 17 bases in the middle. Sequencing used immunoSEQ multiplex PCR; TCRdb keeps in-frame clones, though not all of them. This sample has 80,000 or so clones; 90% occur once, and the top ten carry 1.5% to 2%. It was autoimmune disease history or systemic immunosuppression that excluded patients. The source is an adult with an advanced solid tumor such as melanoma, head and neck, liver or kidney cancer. This rearrangement joins TRBV19 to TRBJ1-5, with D perhaps matching TRBD1 (5 bases). The starting material was CD4+ or CD8+ T cells sorted from blood, obtained in a trial of the OX40 agonist ivuxolimab. CDR3 sequence (DNA): TGTGCCAGTAGTGGGTCGGGGGGGAGTATTCAGCCCCAGCATTTT. Its protein is CASSGSGGSIQPQHF.